The following is a T cell receptor (beta chain) sequence with its context. Assay: immunoSEQ multiplex PCR; the TCRdb copy retains only in-frame clones and omits some. The sample includes roughly 150,000 clones, about nine tenths of them seen just once. The sample is drawn from a study of T cell responses to AZD1222 COVID-19 vaccine. The germline gives CDR1 SEHNR, CDR2 FQNEAQ (reference sequence). Trimming removed 1 base from V and 4 bases from J, with 13 bases in between. CDR3 length equals 15 residues. The receptor comes from an adult in good health. The V gene is TRBV7-9, the J gene TRBJ1-2, with D tentatively TRBD1 (5 bases). The material sequenced was peripheral blood, taken on day 0 of AZD1222 vaccination. CDR3 residues: CASSLETGRSYGYTF. As DNA, the CDR3 is TGTGCCAGCAGCTTAGAAACAGGAAGGAGCTATGGCTACACCTTC.